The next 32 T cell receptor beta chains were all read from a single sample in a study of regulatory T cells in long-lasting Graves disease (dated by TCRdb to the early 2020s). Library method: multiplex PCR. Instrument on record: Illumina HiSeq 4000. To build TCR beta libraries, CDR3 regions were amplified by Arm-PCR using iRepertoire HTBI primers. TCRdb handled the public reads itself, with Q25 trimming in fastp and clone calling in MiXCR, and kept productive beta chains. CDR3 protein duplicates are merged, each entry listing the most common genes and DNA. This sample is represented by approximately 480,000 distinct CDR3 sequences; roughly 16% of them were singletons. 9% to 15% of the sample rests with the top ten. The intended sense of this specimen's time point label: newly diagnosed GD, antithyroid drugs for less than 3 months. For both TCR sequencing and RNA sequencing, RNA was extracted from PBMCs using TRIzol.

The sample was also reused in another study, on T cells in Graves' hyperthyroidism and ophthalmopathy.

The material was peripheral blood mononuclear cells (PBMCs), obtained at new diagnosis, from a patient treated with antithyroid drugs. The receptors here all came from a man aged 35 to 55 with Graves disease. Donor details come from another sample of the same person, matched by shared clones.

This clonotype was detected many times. This CDR3 reads CASSPGTGSAEQYF. CDR3 DNA sequence: TGTGCCAGCAGCCCCGGGACAGGGAGTGCCGAGCAGTACTTC. The chain combines TRBV27 with TRBJ2-7, with TRBD1 identical over 9 bases. Per germline, CDR1 MNHEY and CDR2 SMNVEV (reference sequence). After removal of 6 bases from V and 6 bases from J, the junction contained 9 bases not matched to a gene. The CDR3 totals 14 residues.

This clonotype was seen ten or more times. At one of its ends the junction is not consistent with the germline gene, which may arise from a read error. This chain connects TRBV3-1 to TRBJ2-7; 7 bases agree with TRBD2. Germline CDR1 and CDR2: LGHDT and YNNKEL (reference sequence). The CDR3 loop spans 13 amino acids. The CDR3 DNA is TGCGCCAGCAGCCAAGCGGGGCCCTACGAGCAGTACTTC. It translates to CASSQAGPYEQYF.

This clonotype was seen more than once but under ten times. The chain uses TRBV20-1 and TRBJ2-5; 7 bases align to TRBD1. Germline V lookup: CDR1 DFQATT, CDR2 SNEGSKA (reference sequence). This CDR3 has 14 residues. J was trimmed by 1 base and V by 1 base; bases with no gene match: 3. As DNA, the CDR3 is TGCAGTGCTAGAGCTGCAGGGGGCCAAGAGACCCAGTACTTC. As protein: CSARAAGGQETQYF.

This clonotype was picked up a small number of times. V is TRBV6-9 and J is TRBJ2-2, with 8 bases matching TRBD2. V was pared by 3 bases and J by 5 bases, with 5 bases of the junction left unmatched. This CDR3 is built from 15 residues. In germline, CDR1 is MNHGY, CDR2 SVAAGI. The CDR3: CASSYTSGSTGELFF. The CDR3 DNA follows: TGTGCCAGCAGTTACACTAGCGGATCGACCGGGGAGCTGTTTTTT.

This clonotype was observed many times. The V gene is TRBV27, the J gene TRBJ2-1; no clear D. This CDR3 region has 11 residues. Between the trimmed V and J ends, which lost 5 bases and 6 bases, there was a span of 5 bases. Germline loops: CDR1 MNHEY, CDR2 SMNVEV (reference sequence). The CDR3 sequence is CASSIGNEQFF. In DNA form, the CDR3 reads TGTGCCAGCAGTATAGGCAATGAGCAGTTCTTC.

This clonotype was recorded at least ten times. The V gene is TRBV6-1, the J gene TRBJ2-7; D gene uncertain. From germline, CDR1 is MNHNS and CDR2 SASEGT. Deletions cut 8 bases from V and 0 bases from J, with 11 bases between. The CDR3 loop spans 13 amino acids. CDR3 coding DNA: TGTGCCAGCGCCCAGAGTTACTCCTACGAGCAGTACTTC. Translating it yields CASAQSYSYEQYF.

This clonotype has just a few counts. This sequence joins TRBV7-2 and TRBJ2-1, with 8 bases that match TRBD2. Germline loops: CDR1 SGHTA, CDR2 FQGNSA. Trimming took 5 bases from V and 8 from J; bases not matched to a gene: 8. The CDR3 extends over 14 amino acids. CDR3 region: CASSKGLGVYEQFF. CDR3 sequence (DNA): TGTGCCAGCAGCAAGGGACTAGGCGTCTATGAGCAGTTCTTC.

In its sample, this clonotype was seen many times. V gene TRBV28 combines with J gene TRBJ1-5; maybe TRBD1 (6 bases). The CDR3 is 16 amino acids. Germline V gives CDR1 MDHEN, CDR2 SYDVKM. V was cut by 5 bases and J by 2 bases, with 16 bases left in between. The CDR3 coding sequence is TGTGCCAGCAGTCCCCCGGGAGGGGGTGGCAATCAGCCCCAGCATTTT. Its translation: CASSPPGGGGNQPQHF.

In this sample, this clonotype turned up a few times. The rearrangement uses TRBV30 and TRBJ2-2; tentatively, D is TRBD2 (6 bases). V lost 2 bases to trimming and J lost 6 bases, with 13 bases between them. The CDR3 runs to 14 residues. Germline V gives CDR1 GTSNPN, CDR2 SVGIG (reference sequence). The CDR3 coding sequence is TGTGCCTGGAGTTTCCACGGGAGTCCCGGGGAGCTGTTTTTT. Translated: CAWSFHGSPGELFF.

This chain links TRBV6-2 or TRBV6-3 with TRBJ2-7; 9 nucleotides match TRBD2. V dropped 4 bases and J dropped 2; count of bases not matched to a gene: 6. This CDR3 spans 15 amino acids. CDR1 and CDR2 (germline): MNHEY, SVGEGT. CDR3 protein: CASSSPSGIPYEQYF. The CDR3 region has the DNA TGTGCCAGCAGTTCTCCTAGCGGGATTCCCTACGAGCAGTACTTC.

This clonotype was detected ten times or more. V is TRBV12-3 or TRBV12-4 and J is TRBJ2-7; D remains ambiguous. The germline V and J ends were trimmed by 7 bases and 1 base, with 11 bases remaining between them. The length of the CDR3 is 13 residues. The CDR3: CASKVFSSYEQYF. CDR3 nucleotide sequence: TGTGCCAGCAAGGTATTCAGTTCCTACGAGCAGTACTTC.

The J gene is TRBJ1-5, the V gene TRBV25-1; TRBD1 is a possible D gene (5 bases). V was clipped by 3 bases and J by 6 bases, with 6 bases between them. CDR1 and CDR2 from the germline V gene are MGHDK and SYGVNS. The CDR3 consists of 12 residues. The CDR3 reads CASSDGGQPQHF. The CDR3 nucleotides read TGTGCCAGCAGTGACGGGGGTCAGCCCCAGCATTTT.

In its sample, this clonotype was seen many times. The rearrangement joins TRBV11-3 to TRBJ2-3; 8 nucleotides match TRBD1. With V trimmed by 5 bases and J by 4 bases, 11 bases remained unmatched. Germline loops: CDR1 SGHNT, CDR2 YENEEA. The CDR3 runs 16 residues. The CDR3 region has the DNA TGTGCCAGCAGCCGCGACGGGACAGGCGTCCCAGATACGCAGTATTTT. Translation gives CASSRDGTGVPDTQYF.

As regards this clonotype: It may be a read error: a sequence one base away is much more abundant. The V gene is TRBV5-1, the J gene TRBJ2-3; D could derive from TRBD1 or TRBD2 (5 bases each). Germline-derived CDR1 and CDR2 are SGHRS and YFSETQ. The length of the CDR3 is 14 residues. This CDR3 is CASSLQTNTGTQYF. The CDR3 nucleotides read TGCGCCAGCAGCCTCCAGACTAACACAGGTACGCAGTATTTT.

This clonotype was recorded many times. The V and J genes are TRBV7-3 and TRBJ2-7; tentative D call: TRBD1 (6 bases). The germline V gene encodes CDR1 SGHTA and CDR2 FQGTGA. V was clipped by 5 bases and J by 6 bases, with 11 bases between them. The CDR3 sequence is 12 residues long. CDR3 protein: CASSTQGSEQYF. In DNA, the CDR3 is TGTGCCAGCAGCACACAGGGATCCGAGCAGTACTTC.

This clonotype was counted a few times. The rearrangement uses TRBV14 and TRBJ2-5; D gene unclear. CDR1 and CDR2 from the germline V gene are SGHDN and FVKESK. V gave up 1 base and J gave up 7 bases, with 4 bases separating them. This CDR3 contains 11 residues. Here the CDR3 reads CASSQVGTQYF. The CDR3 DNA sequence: TGTGCCAGCAGCCAAGTGGGGACCCAGTACTTC.

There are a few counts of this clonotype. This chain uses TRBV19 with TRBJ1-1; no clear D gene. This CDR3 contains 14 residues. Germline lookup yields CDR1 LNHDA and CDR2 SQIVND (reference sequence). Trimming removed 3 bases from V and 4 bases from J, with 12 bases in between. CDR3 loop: CASSMFFEVTEAFF. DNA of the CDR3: TGTGCCAGTAGTATGTTCTTTGAAGTCACTGAAGCTTTCTTT.

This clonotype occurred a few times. CDR3 bases: TGCGCCAGCAGCTTACAGGGGTCAGGGTACGAGCAGTACTTC. Its protein product is CASSLQGSGYEQYF. This chain links TRBV5-1 with TRBJ2-7; 7 positions match TRBD1. Per germline, CDR1 SGHRS and CDR2 YFSETQ. J lost 4 bases, V lost 2 bases, and 6 bases had no gene match. The CDR3 contains 14 residues. The full variable domain, its missing parts supplied by reference TRBV5-1 and TRBJ2-7, is KAGVTQTPRYLIKTRGQQVTLSCSPISGHRSVSWYQQTPGQGLQFLFEYFSETQRNKGNFPGRFSGRQFSNSRSEMNVSTLELGDSALYLCASSLQGSGYEQYFGPGTRLTVT.

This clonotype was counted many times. The CDR3 DNA reads TGTGCCAGCAACCCGGGAGGCCCCTACGAGCAGTACTTC. It is translated as CASNPGGPYEQYF. The chain uses TRBV2 and TRBJ2-7, with TRBD2 matching 7 bases. Trimming removed 7 bases from V and 2 bases from J; junction bases left unmatched: 5. The length of the CDR3 is 13 residues. Germline V gives CDR1 SNHLY, CDR2 FYNNEI.

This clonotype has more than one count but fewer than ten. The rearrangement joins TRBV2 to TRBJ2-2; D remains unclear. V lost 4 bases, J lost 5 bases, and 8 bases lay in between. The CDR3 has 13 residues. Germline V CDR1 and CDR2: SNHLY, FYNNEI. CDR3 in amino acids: CASSVYSTGELFF. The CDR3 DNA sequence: TGTGCCAGCAGTGTGTATAGTACCGGGGAGCTGTTTTTT.

The CDR3 sequence is CASRRGSANYGYTF. The DNA for the CDR3 is TGTGCCAGCAGACGGGGCTCGGCTAACTATGGCTACACCTTC. This chain joins TRBV28 and TRBJ1-2; D is possibly TRBD1 (5 bases). V shed 6 bases and J shed 0 bases, with 11 bases lying between them. Germline values: CDR1 MDHEN, CDR2 SYDVKM. This CDR3 spans 14 amino acids.

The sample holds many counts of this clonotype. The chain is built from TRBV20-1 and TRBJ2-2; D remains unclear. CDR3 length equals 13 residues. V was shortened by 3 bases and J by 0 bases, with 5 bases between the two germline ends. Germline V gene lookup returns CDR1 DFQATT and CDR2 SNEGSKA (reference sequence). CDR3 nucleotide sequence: TGCAGTGCTAGCGGAGCGAACACCGGGGAGCTGTTTTTT. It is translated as CSASGANTGELFF.

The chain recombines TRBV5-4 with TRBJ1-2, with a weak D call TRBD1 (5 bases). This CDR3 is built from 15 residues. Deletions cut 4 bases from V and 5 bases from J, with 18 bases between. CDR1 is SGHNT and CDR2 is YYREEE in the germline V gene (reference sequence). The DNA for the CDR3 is TGTGCCAGCAGCCCCACGGGACGGCGGAATTATGGCTACACCTTC. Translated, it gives CASSPTGRRNYGYTF.

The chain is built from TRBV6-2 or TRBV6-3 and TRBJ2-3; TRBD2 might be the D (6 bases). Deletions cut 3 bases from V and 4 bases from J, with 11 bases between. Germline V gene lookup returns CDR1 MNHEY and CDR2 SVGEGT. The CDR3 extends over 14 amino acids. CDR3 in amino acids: CASSYAPSADTQYF. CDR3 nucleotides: TGTGCCAGCAGTTATGCCCCTAGCGCAGATACGCAGTATTTT.

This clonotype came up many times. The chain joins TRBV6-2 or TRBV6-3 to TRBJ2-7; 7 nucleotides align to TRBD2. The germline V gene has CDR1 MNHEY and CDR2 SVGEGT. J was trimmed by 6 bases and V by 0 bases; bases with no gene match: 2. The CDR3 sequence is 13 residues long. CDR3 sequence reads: CASSYSGGVEQYF. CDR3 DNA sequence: TGTGCCAGCAGTTACTCTGGGGGGGTCGAGCAGTACTTC.

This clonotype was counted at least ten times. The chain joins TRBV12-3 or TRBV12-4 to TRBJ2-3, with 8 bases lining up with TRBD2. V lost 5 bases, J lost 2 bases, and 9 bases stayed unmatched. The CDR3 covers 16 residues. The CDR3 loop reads CASSTGGGRHTDTQYF. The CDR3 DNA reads TGTGCCAGCAGTACCGGGGGCGGGAGGCACACAGATACGCAGTATTTT.

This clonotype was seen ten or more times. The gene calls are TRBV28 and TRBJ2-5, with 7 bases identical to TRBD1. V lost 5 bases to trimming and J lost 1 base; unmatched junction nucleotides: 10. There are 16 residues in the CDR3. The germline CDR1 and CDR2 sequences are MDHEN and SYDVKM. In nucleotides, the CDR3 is TGTGCCAGCAGTGGAACCCGGGACAGAACCCAAGAGACCCAGTACTTC. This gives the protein CASSGTRDRTQETQYF.

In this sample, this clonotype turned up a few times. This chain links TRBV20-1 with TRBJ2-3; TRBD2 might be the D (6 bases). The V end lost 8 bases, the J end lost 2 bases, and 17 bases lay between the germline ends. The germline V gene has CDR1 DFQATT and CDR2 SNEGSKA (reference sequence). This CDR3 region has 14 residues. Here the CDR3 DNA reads TGCAGTACCAAACCGGACTACTCCACAGATACGCAGTATTTT. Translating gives CSTKPDYSTDTQYF.

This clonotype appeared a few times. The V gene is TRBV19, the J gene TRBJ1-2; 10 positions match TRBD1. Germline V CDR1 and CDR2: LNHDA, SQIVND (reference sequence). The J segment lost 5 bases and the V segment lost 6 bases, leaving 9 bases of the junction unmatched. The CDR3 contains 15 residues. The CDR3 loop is CASSRRDRGGYGYTF. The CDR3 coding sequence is TGTGCCAGTAGCCGACGGGACAGGGGAGGATATGGCTACACCTTC.

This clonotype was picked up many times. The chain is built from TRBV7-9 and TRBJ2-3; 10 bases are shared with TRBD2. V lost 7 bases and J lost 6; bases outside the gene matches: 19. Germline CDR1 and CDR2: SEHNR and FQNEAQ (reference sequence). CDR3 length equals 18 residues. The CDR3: CASTGPRLGLAIKDTQYF. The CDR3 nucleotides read TGTGCCAGCACCGGTCCACGACTGGGACTAGCGATTAAGGATACGCAGTATTTT.

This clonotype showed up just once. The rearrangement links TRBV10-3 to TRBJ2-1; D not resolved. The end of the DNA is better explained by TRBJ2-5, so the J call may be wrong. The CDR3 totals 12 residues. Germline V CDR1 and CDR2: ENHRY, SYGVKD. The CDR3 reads CAISGMWETQYF. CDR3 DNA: TGTGCCATCAGTGGAATGTGGGAGACCCAGTACTTC.

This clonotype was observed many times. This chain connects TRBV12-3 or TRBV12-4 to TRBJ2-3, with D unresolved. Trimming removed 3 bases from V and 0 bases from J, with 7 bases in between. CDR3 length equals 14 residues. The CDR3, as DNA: TGTGCCAGCAGTTTTAGTCCTAGCACAGATACGCAGTATTTT. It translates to CASSFSPSTDTQYF.